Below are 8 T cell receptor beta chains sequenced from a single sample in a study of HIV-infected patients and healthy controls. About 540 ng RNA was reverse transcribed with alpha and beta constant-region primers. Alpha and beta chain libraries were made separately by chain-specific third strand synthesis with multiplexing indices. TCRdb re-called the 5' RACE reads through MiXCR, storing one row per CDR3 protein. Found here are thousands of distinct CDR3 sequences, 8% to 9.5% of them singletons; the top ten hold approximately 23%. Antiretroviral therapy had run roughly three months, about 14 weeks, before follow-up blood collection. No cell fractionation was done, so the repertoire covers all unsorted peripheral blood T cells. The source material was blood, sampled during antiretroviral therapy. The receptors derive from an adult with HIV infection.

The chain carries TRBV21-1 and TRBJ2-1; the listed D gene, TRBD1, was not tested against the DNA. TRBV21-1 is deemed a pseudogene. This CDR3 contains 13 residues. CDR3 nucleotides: TGTGCCACCCCGGGACCGACCTACAATGAGCAGTTCTTC. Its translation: CATPGPTYNEQFF.

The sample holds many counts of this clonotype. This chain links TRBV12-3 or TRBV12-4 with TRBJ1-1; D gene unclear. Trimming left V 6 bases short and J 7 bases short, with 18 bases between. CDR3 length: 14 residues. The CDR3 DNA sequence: TGTGCCAGCAGCTATTCGGATATGAGACGTGAAGCTTTCTTT. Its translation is CASSYSDMRREAFF.

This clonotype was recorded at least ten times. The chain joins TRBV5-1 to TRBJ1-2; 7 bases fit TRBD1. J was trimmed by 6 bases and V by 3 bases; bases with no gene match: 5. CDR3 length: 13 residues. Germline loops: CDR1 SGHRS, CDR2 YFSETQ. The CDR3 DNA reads TGCGCCAGCAGCTCGACAGGGACGGATGGCTACACCTTC. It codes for CASSSTGTDGYTF. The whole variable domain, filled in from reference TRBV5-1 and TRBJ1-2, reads KAGVTQTPRYLIKTRGQQVTLSCSPISGHRSVSWYQQTPGQGLQFLFEYFSETQRNKGNFPGRFSGRQFSNSRSEMNVSTLELGDSALYLCASSSTGTDGYTFGSGTRLTVV.

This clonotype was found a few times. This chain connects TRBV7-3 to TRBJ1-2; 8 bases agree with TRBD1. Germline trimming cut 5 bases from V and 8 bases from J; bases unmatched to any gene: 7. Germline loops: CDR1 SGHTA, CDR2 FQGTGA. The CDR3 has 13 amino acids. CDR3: CASSVDRAGGYTF. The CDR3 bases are TGTGCCAGCAGCGTGGACAGGGCGGGGGGCTACACCTTC.

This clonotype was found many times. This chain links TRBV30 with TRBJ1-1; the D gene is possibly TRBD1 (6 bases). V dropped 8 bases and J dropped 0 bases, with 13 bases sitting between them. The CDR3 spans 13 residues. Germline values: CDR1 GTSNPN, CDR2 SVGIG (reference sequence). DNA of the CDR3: TGTGCCAGGGGGGGGACCATGAACACTGAAGCTTTCTTT. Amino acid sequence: CARGGTMNTEAFF.

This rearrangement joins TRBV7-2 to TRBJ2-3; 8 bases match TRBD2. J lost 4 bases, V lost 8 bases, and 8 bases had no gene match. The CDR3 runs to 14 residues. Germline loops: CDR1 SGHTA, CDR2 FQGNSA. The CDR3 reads CASARGLDSDTQYF. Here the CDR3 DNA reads TGTGCCAGCGCCAGGGGACTAGACTCAGATACGCAGTATTTT.

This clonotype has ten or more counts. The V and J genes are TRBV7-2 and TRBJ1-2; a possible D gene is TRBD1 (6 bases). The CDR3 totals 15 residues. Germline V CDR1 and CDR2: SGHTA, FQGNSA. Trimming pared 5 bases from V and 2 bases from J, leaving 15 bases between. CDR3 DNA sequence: TGTGCCAGCAGCCAGGGCCGGGGGGCAAACTATGGCTACACCTTC. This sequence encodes CASSQGRGANYGYTF.

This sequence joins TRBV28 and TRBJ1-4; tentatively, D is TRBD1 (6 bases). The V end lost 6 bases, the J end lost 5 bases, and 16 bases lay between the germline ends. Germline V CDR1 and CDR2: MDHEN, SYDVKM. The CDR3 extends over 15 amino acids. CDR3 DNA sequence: TGTGCCAGCAGCCCCCCGGACAGACAGAATGAAAAACTGTTTTTT. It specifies CASSPPDRQNEKLFF.